This T cell receptor (beta chain) was identified during a study of memory CD4+ T cells and cytomegalovirus serostatus. The repertoire was sequenced with immunoSEQ multiplex PCR; TCRdb's copy has only in-frame clones and lacks some. The data hold about 75,000 clones, with roughly three quarters observed a single time. The sort gate was single viable CD3+CD4+CD8-CD45RO+ cells for memory CD4+ T cells. Serum IgG to CMV pp150, pp28, p38 and p52 defined serostatus. Positive selection with CD4 microbeads enriched total CD4+ T cells. The CDR3 consists of 13 residues. Trimming took 4 bases from V and 7 from J, leaving 16 bases between them. Germline lookup yields CDR1 SQVTM and CDR2 ANQGSEA.

What was sequenced was memory CD4+ T cells from blood. V gene TRBV29-1 combines with J gene TRBJ1-1, with D possibly matching TRBD1 (6 bases). The sequence came from an adult in good health and CMV-seropositive. CDR3 region: CSVGGGLRIEAFF. In nucleotides, the CDR3 is TGCAGCGTTGGGGGGGGGCTTCGGATTGAAGCTTTCTTT.